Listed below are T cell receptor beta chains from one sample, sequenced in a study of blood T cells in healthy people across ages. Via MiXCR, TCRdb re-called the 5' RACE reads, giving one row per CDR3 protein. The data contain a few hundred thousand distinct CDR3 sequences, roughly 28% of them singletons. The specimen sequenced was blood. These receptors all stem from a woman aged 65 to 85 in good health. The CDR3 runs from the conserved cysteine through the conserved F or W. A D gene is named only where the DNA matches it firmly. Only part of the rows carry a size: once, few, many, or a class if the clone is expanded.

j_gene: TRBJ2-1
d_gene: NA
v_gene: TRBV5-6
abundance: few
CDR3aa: CASSLRLFDGNEQFF
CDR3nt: TGTGCCAGCAGCTTGAGGCTTTTTGACGGCAATGAGCAGTTCTTC

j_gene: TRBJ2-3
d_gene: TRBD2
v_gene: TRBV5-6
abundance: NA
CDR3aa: CASSQGLAGGRDTQYF
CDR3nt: TGTGCCAGCAGCCAGGGACTAGCGGGGGGGCGAGATACGCAGTATTTT

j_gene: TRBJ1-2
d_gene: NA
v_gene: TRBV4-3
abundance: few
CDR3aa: CASSQETGPAGYTF
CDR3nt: TGCGCCAGCAGCCAAGAGACAGGCCCGGCGGGCTACACCTTC

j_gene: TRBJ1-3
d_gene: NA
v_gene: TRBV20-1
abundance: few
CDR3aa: CSASVVNTPGNTIYF
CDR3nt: TGCAGTGCTAGTGTGGTAAACACCCCTGGAAACACCATATATTTT

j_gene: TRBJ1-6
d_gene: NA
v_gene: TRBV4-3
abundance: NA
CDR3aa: CASSQGRVGSPLHF
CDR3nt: TGCGCCAGCAGCCAAGGCAGGGTTGGGTCACCCCTCCACTTT

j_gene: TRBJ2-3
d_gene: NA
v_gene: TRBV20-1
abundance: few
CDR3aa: CSASLGTSYIASTDTQYF
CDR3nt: TGCAGTGCTAGCTTGGGGACTTCCTATATTGCCAGCACAGATACGCAGTATTTT

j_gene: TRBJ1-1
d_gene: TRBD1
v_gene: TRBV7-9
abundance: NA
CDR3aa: CASSPAERGLKRTEAFF
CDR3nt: TGTGCCAGCAGCCCGGCGGAGAGGGGGCTTAAAAGAACTGAGGCTTTCTTT

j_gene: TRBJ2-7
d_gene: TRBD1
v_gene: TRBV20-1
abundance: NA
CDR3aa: CSARDYTGGESYEQYF
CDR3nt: TGCAGTGCTAGAGATTACACAGGGGGCGAATCCTACGAGCAGTACTTC

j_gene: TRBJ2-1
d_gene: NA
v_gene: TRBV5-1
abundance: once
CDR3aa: CASSSSGRNNEQFF
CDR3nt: TGCGCCAGCAGCTCCTCGGGACGCAACAATGAGCAGTTCTTC

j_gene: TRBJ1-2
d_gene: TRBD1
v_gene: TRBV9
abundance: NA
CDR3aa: CASSLHTGVDGYTF
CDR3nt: TGTGCCAGCAGCCTCCATACAGGGGTGGATGGCTACACCTTC

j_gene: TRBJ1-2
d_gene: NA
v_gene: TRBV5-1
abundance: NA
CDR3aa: CASSTGTHNHGYTF
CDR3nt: TGCGCCAGCAGCACCGGGACACACAACCATGGCTACACCTTC

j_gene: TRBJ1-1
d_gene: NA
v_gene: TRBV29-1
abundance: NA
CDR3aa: CSVTGQINTEAFF
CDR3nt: TGCAGCGTTACGGGACAAATTAACACTGAAGCTTTCTTT